The next 27 T cell receptor beta chains were all read from a single sample in a study of cytomegalovirus exposure and HLA in healthy donors. Using immunoSEQ multiplex PCR, the repertoire was profiled, and TCRdb retains in-frame clones only, with some absent. The sample shows 150,000 to 200,000 clones, approximately 83% of them seen only once. The sequencing sample was made of PBMCs. Source of these receptors: a woman aged 18 to 35 in good health and CMV-seropositive.

V and J are TRBV19 and TRBJ1-5, with D uncertain. CDR3 length: 15 amino acids. Trimming cost V 0 bases and J 1 base, with 7 bases left between them. Germline V lookup: CDR1 LNHDA, CDR2 SQIVND (reference sequence). CDR3 DNA: TGTGCCAGTAGTATAGAAACCACAAGCAATCAGCCCCAGCATTTT. Amino acid sequence: CASSIETTSNQPQHF. The variable domain in full, completed from reference TRBV19 and TRBJ1-5, reads DGGITQSPKYLFRKEGQNVTLSCEQNLNHDAMYWYRQDPGQGLRLIYYSQIVNDFQKGDIAEGYSVSREKKESFPLTVTSAQKNPTAFYLCASSIETTSNQPQHFGDGTRLSIL.

The J gene is TRBJ1-6, the V gene TRBV21-1; whether TRBD1, the table's D call, matches the DNA was not checked. TRBV21-1 counts as a pseudogene. This CDR3 contains 16 residues. In DNA form, the CDR3 reads TGTGCCAGCAGCATAAAATGGGGACATCATAATTCACCCCTCCACTTT. Translation: CASSIKWGHHNSPLHF.

The V call is TRBV5-5, the J call TRBJ1-5; perhaps TRBD1 as D (6 bases). The CDR3 sequence is 15 residues long. CDR1 SGHKS and CDR2 YYEKEE come from the germline V gene (reference sequence). Trimming left V 3 bases short and J 5 bases short, with 15 bases between. The CDR3 region has the DNA TGTGCCAGCAGCTCCGCGGACAGTTCCTATCAGCCCCAGCATTTT. Protein sequence: CASSSADSSYQPQHF.

In its sample, this clone was seen once. The chain recombines TRBV9 with TRBJ1-2; 8 bases line up with TRBD1. CDR3 length: 15 amino acids. CDR1 is SGDLS, CDR2 YYNGEE, per germline. J lost 4 bases, V lost 3 bases, and 8 bases had no gene match. The chain's CDR3 is CASSAGQGLGYGYTF. CDR3 DNA sequence: TGTGCCAGCAGCGCCGGACAGGGATTGGGCTATGGCTACACCTTC.

The chain combines TRBV6-6 with TRBJ1-4; no reliable D call. With 2 bases removed from V and 8 bases from J, the gap between germline ends came to 12 bases. This CDR3 spans 14 amino acids. Germline CDR1 MNHNY, CDR2 SVGAGI (reference sequence). CDR3: CASSYGGLVEKLFF. As DNA, the CDR3 is TGTGCCAGCAGTTACGGAGGGTTGGTAGAAAAACTGTTTTTT.

The chain joins TRBV9 to TRBJ2-7; 9 bases agree with TRBD2. This CDR3 is built from 14 residues. Unmatched junction bases numbered 6, after V lost 3 bases and J lost 5 bases. Germline V gives CDR1 SGDLS, CDR2 YYNGEE. The CDR3 region is CASSGGGAQDEQYF. The CDR3 nucleotides read TGTGCCAGCAGCGGCGGGGGGGCCCAAGACGAGCAGTACTTC.

The rearrangement links TRBV19 to TRBJ1-5; 9 bases line up with TRBD1. Germline-derived CDR1 and CDR2 are LNHDA and SQIVND (reference sequence). This CDR3 has 14 residues. V gave up 6 bases and J gave up 6 bases; unmatched junction bases: 6. CDR3 protein: CASRRTGALQPQHF. The CDR3 DNA sequence: TGTGCCAGTAGAAGGACAGGGGCACTTCAGCCCCAGCATTTT.

The chain is built from TRBV6-6 and TRBJ2-5; 9 positions match TRBD2. The CDR3 runs to 11 residues. V trimming: 7 bases; J trimming: 11 bases; junction bases outside the gene matches: 5. The germline CDR1 and CDR2 sequences are MNHNY and SVGAGI (reference sequence). For the CDR3, the DNA is TGTGCCAGCACCCTAGCGGGGTTGCAGTACTTC. This gives the protein CASTLAGLQYF.

The gene calls are TRBV28 and TRBJ1-2, with TRBD1 matching over 12 bases. The J segment lost 2 bases and the V segment lost 8 bases, leaving 3 bases of the junction unmatched. The CDR3 runs 14 residues. The germline V gene has CDR1 MDHEN and CDR2 SYDVKM. The chain's CDR3 is CASSGTGGNYGYTF. In DNA form, the CDR3 reads TGTGCCAGCTCCGGGACAGGGGGCAACTATGGCTACACCTTC.

This rearrangement joins TRBV9 to TRBJ2-7; 10 nucleotides line up with TRBD1. CDR3 length: 15 amino acids. Unmatched junction bases numbered 7, after V lost 4 bases and J lost 3 bases. CDR1 and CDR2 (germline): SGDLS, YYNGEE. CDR3 in DNA: TGTGCCAGCAGCAATGACAGGGGGCGAGACTACGAGCAGTACTTC. Its translation is CASSNDRGRDYEQYF.

The chain joins TRBV19 to TRBJ2-5, with TRBD1 matching 10 bases. The CDR3 length is 14 residues. CDR1 is LNHDA, CDR2 SQIVND, per germline (reference sequence). V shed 6 bases and J 7 bases; nucleotides not matched to a gene: 8. CDR3 amino acids: CASSPDRGLATQYF. The CDR3 nucleotides are TGTGCCAGTAGCCCTGACAGGGGGCTGGCGACCCAGTACTTC.

The chain employs TRBV7-9 and TRBJ1-2; D unclear. Between the trimmed V and J ends, which lost 5 bases and 0 bases, there was a span of 10 bases. Germline CDR1 SEHNR, CDR2 FQNEAQ (reference sequence). The CDR3 has 14 residues. CDR3: CASSDKLANYGYTF. The CDR3 DNA reads as TGTGCCAGCAGCGACAAACTAGCTAACTATGGCTACACCTTC.

The chain couples TRBV5-6 to TRBJ1-2; D might be TRBD1 (5 bases). V was clipped by 0 bases and J by 8 bases, with 20 bases between them. Germline V gene lookup returns CDR1 SGHDT and CDR2 YYEEEE. The length of the CDR3 is 16 residues. The CDR3 loop reads CASSLGGRGNPLGYTF. The CDR3 DNA is TGTGCCAGCAGCTTGGGGGGACGCGGGAACCCCCTGGGCTACACCTTC.

This sequence joins TRBV5-1 and TRBJ2-1; TRBD2 matches at 8 bases. V lost 3 bases to trimming and J lost 9 bases; unmatched junction nucleotides: 8. The CDR3 consists of 14 residues. Germline lookup yields CDR1 SGHRS and CDR2 YFSETQ. The CDR3 DNA reads as TGCGCCAGCAGCTCCAAGGGACTAGACGGTGAGCAGTTCTTC. As protein: CASSSKGLDGEQFF. The complete variable domain, with remaining parts taken from reference TRBV5-1 and TRBJ2-1, reads KAGVTQTPRYLIKTRGQQVTLSCSPISGHRSVSWYQQTPGQGLQFLFEYFSETQRNKGNFPGRFSGRQFSNSRSEMNVSTLELGDSALYLCASSSKGLDGEQFFGPGTRLTVL.

The genes are TRBV19 and TRBJ2-1; TRBD2 is a possible D gene (7 bases). The CDR3 runs 16 residues. The V gene lost 3 bases and the J gene lost 2 bases, with 14 bases spanning the gap. Germline CDR1 and CDR2: LNHDA and SQIVND (reference sequence). CDR3 coding DNA: TGTGCCAGTAGTATTGTGGCCGGGGGGCCCTACAATGAGCAGTTCTTC. Encoded protein: CASSIVAGGPYNEQFF.

The V gene is TRBV4-3, the J gene TRBJ2-1, with 9 positions matching TRBD2. The germline V gene encodes CDR1 LGHNA and CDR2 YSLEER. The CDR3 has 15 amino acids. V lost 3 bases to trimming and J lost 4 bases; unmatched junction nucleotides: 4. CDR3 bases: TGCGCCAGCAGCCAGCGACTAGCGGTGTACAATGAGCAGTTCTTC. This translates into CASSQRLAVYNEQFF.

As for this clone: The sample carries other DNA sequences with the same CDR3. This chain connects TRBV20-1 to TRBJ2-5; D is unresolved. CDR3 length: 10 residues. Germline V gene data show CDR1 as DFQATT and CDR2 as SNEGSKA (reference sequence). V was trimmed by 3 bases and J by 5 bases, leaving 4 bases between them. CDR3 amino acids: CSASGETQYF. The CDR3 bases are TGCAGTGCTAGCGGTGAGACCCAGTACTTC.

This chain links TRBV6-5 with TRBJ2-5; possible D gene TRBD1, 6 bases. The CDR3 extends over 15 amino acids. V was shortened by 5 bases and J by 3 bases, with 16 bases between the two germline ends. In germline, CDR1 is MNHEY, CDR2 SVGAGI. The CDR3 DNA sequence: TGTGCCAGCAGTCCTTCCATGGGACAAGAAGAGACCCAGTACTTC. This sequence encodes CASSPSMGQEETQYF.

The chain combines TRBV27 with TRBJ2-7; 10 nucleotides line up with TRBD2. Germline V lookup: CDR1 MNHEY, CDR2 SMNVEV (reference sequence). The ends lost 4 bases at V and 12 bases at J; junction bases unmatched: 9. The CDR3 is made up of 13 amino acids. In DNA form, the CDR3 reads TGTGCCAGCAGTTCTCAAGCGGGGGGGCGTATGTACTTC. It specifies CASSSQAGGRMYF.

V is TRBV5-1 and J is TRBJ1-3; D gene uncertain. This CDR3 comprises 14 residues. Germline CDR1 SGHRS, CDR2 YFSETQ. The V and J ends lost 4 bases and 0 bases respectively, with 8 bases between them. CDR3 nucleotides: TGCGCCAGCAGCGAACAGAGCTCTGGAAACACCATATATTTT. It is translated as CASSEQSSGNTIYF.

The chain is built from TRBV18 and TRBJ2-2; D uncertain. This CDR3 comprises 16 residues. V dropped 3 bases and J dropped 1 base, with 12 bases sitting between them. The germline CDR1 and CDR2 sequences are KGHSH and LQKENI. The CDR3 nucleotides read TGTGCCAGCTCACCTACACGGCAGGAGAACACCGGGGAGCTGTTTTTT. It translates to CASSPTRQENTGELFF. The whole variable domain, filled in from reference TRBV18 and TRBJ2-2, reads NAGVMQNPRHLVRRRGQEARLRCSPMKGHSHVYWYRQLPEEGLKFMVYLQKENIIDESGMPKERFSAEFPKEGPSILRIQQVVRGDSAAYFCASSPTRQENTGELFFGEGSRLTVL.

V and J are TRBV6-5 and TRBJ2-3, with D possibly being TRBD2 (7 bases). In germline, CDR1 is MNHEY, CDR2 SVGAGI. Trimming removed 4 bases at V and 4 bases at J, with 12 bases between. CDR3 length equals 14 residues. CDR3 nucleotides: TGTGCCAGCAGTTCGCGGGGGCGGGCAGATACGCAGTATTTT. Its translation: CASSSRGRADTQYF.

V is TRBV6-5 and J is TRBJ2-7; tentative D call: TRBD1 (5 bases). The CDR3 loop spans 14 amino acids. V was pared by 5 bases and J by 3 bases, with 14 bases between. Per the germline V gene, CDR1 is MNHEY and CDR2 is SVGAGI. CDR3 loop: CASSRVRVDYEQYF. The CDR3 bases are TGTGCCAGCAGTCGGGTCAGGGTCGACTACGAGCAGTACTTC.

The gene calls are TRBV27 and TRBJ1-2; no firm D call. Looked up from germline, CDR1 is MNHEY and CDR2 is SMNVEV (reference sequence). This CDR3 spans 13 amino acids. V lost 2 bases, J lost 3 bases, and 7 bases lay in between. CDR3 in DNA: TGTGCCAGCAGTTTAGGTCTATACTATGGCTACACCTTC. It codes for CASSLGLYYGYTF.

V is TRBV19 and J is TRBJ2-1; 9 bases are a match to TRBD2. Germline CDR1 LNHDA, CDR2 SQIVND (reference sequence). The CDR3 contains 15 residues. Losses at the gene ends were 5 bases for V and 5 bases for J; bases not matched to a gene: 7. This chain's CDR3 is CASSPHSGGDNEQFF. For the CDR3, the DNA is TGTGCCAGTAGTCCCCATAGCGGGGGCGACAATGAGCAGTTCTTC.

The CDR3 region is CASSLLGTSGEFF. The DNA for the CDR3 is TGTGCCAGCAGCTTACTCGGGACTAGCGGGGAGTTCTTC. The chain has TRBV11-1 and TRBJ2-1; 13 nucleotides line up with TRBD2. The CDR3 extends over 13 amino acids. Germline V gene sequence: CDR1 SGHAT, CDR2 FQDESV (reference sequence). J lost 14 bases, V lost 2 bases, and 3 bases had no gene match.

The genes are TRBV7-7 and TRBJ2-3, with D possibly TRBD2 on 6 matching bases. The V and J ends lost 3 bases and 4 bases respectively, with 8 bases between them. The CDR3 has 13 amino acids. Per the germline V gene, CDR1 is SSHAT and CDR2 is FNYEAQ (reference sequence). DNA of the CDR3: TGTGCCAGCAGCTTTGGGGGGTCAGATACGCAGTATTTT. Protein: CASSFGGSDTQYF.